This T cell receptor (beta chain) is drawn from a study of Tregs in tolerant kidney transplant recipients. Regulatory T cells were sorted from thawed PBMCs rested overnight at 37°C with approximately 210 IU/ml IL-2. Trimming removed 1 base at V and 6 bases at J, with 19 bases between. Per the germline V gene, CDR1 is KGHSH and CDR2 is LQKENI. The CDR3 is 16 amino acids. The assay was immunoSEQ multiplex PCR, and TCRdb's table has in-frame clones only and misses some. Of 50,000 to 75,000 clones in the sample, roughly 98% were seen once. The genes are TRBV18 and TRBJ2-7; maybe TRBD1 (6 bases). Sequenced material: Tregs from blood, taken before the transplant. The sequence derives from a human donor who received a combined kidney and bone marrow transplant. CDR3 in amino acids: CASSPRGPGADGEQYF. The CDR3 DNA follows: TGTGCCAGCTCACCACGGGGTCCAGGGGCTGATGGCGAGCAGTACTTC.